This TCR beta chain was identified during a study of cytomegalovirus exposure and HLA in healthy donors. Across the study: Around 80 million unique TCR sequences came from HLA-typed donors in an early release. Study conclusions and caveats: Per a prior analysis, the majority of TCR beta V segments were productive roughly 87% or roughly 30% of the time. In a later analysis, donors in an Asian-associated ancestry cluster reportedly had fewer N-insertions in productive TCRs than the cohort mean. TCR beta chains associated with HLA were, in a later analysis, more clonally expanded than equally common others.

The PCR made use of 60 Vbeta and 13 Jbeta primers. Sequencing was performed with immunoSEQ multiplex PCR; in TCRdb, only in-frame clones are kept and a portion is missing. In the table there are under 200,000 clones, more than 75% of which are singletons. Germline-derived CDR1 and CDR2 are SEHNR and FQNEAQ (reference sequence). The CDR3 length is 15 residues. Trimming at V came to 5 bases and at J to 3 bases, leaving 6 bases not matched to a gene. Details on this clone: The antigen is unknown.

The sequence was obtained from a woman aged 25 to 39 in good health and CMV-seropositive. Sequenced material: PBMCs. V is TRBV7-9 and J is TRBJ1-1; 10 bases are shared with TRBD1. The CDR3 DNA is TGTGCCAGCAGCCCAGTTGGACAGGGGGACACTGAAGCTTTCTTT. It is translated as CASSPVGQGDTEAFF.